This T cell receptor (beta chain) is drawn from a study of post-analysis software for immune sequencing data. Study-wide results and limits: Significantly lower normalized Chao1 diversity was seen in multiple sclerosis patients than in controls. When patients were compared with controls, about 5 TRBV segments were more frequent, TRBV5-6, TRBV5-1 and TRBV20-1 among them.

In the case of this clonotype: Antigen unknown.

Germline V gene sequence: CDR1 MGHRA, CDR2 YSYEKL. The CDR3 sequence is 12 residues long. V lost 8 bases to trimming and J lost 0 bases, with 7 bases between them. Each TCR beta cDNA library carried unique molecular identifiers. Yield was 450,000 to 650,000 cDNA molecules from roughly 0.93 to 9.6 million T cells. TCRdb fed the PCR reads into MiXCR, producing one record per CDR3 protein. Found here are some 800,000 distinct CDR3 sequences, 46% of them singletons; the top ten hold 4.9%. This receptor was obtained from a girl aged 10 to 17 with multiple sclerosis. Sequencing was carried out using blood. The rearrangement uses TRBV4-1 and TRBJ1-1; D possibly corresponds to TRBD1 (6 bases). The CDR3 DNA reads TGCGCCAGCGAGGGGGTGAACACTGAAGCTTTCTTT. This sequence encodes CASEGVNTEAFF.